The clone carrying this TCR beta chain was observed many times. Using its own MiXCR run on the 5' RACE reads, TCRdb lists one record per CDR3 protein. The table shows approximately 42,000 distinct CDR3 sequences, with just under 4% occurring only once. This sample is part of a study of CD8 T cells in ankylosing spondylitis. Germline trimming cut 0 bases from V and 6 bases from J; bases unmatched to any gene: 11. The CDR3 totals 16 residues. In germline, CDR1 is SGDLS, CDR2 YYNGEE. Sequencing was carried out using blood, either unsorted or a sorted T cell fraction (not recorded which). V gene TRBV9 combines with J gene TRBJ1-2; 7 nucleotides line up with TRBD1. This receptor was identified in a female donor with ankylosing spondylitis or in good health (not recorded which). The CDR3 here is CASSVALRTGIDGYTF. As DNA, the CDR3 is TGTGCCAGCAGCGTAGCCCTCAGGACAGGCATCGATGGCTACACCTTC.